At least ten counts were recorded for the clone carrying this T cell receptor (beta chain). Its antigen is not identified. Primed by a sample-barcoded 5' primer and a J-beta primer mix, a second PCR proceeded for roughly 6 to 12 cycles. Via MiXCR, TCRdb re-called the 5' RACE reads, giving one row per CDR3 protein. The top ten clones hold around 13% of a sample with about 1.1 million distinct CDR3 sequences, more than 30% of them seen once. The sample belongs to a study of blood T cells in healthy people across ages. Whole-study results and caveats: Roughly linearly, TCR beta diversity per million T cells fell as age increased. The percentage of naive T cells correlated strongly with TCR beta diversity.

This CDR3 has 16 amino acids. Germline V lookup: CDR1 MDHEN, CDR2 SYDVKM. Trimming removed 5 bases at V and 5 bases at J, with 19 bases between. Every donor gave ten milliliters of peripheral blood. The rearrangement joins TRBV28 to TRBJ2-1; D may correspond to TRBD1 or TRBD2 (5 bases each). The TCR sequence derives from a young man in good health. Sequencing was performed on blood. The CDR3 protein is CASSPSGTPNDNEQFF. DNA for the CDR3: TGTGCCAGCAGTCCCTCCGGGACCCCCAACGACAATGAGCAGTTCTTC.